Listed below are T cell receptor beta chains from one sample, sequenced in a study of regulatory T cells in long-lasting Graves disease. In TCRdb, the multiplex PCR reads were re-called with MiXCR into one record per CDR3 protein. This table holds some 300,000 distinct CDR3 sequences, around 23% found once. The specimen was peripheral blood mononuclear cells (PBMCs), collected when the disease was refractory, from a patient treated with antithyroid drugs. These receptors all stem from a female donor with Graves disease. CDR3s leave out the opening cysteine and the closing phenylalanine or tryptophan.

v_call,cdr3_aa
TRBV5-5,ASSRVPANQPQH
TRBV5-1,ASSFRAGPPLLNTGELF
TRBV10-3,AISEIGGGIQY
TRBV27,AIKTGPYEQY
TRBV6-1,ASSRGGDSNQPQH
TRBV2,ASSEALGTGDQPQH
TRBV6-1,ASHLGGAINEQF
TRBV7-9,AGGESYNEQF
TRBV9,ASSRQGGANVLT
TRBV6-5,ASSYAGGSEQY
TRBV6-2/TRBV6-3,ASSYSNPSTEAF
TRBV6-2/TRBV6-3,ASSSALAGGYEQY
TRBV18,ASSRGQGNSGNTIY
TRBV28,ASSSGTGYSGELF
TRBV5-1,ASSSEPGQGYEQY
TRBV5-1,ASRSRPTGELF
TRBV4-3,ASSHDLSAGNTIY
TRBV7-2,ASSLDGWTEAF
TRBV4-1,ASSQAPGTEGQPQH
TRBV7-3,ASSSQGAPGELF
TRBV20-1,SATPSGSSYEQY
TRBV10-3,AISENRSPGDEQY
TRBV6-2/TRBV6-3,ASSYTQGSNQPQH
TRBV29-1,SVGGGAPNTGELF
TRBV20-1,SAPPGQSYGYT
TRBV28,ASSLRDRGHETQY
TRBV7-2,ASSLGLAGTDTQY
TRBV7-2,ASSLSSGRGDTQY
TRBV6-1,ASSPNIIGASYEQY
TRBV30,AWSVLFEAF
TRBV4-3,ASSSGDYLEQF
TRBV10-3,AISEAGAAGSYEQY
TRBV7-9,ASSPLGTYEQY
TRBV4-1,ASSQANRGTGNTIY
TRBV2,ASRKILAGWLYEQY
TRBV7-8,ASSPGGWETQY
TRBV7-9,ASSPTRGLAPYEQY
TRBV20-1,SASETSGLDTQY
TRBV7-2,ASSFLGGESNQPQH
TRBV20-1,SASMGMTEAYEQY